This TCR beta chain was captured by sequencing in a study of blood T cell repertoires in COVID-19. Study-wide background: The origin of the acute and convalescent COVID-19 samples was the United States, Italy and Spain.

Sequencing used immunoSEQ multiplex PCR; TCRdb keeps in-frame clones, though not all of them. The sample records about 220,000 clones, 70% to 90% being singletons. Trimming cost V 3 bases and J 0 bases, with 15 bases left between them. CDR1 is SGHNT and CDR2 is YYREEE in the germline V gene (reference sequence). This CDR3 comprises 16 residues. This sequence was found in a woman aged 70-85 years with COVID-19, enrolled during active disease. The sample was peripheral blood. The chain uses TRBV5-4 and TRBJ1-1; D possibly corresponds to TRBD1 (6 bases). The CDR3 loop is CASSSEYRDLNTEAFF. CDR3 DNA: TGTGCCAGCAGCTCAGAATACAGGGATTTGAACACTGAAGCTTTCTTT.